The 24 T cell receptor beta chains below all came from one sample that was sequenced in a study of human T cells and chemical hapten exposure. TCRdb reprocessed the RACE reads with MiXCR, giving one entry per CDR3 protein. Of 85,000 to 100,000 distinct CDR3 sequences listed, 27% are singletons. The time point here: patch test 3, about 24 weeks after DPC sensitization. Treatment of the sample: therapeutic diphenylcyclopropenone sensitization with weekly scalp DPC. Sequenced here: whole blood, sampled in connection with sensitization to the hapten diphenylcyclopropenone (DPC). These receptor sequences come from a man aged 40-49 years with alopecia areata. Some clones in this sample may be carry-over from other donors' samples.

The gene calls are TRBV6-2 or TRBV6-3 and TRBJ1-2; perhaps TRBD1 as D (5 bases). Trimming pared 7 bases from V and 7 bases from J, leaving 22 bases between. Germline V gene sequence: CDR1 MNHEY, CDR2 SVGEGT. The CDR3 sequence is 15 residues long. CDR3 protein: CASTPAREGFGGYTF. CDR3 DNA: TGTGCCAGCACACCTGCCAGGGAAGGCTTTGGTGGCTACACCTTC.

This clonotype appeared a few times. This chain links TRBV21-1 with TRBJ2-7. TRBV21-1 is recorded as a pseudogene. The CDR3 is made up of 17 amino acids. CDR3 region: CASSTRLRHCSTYEQYF. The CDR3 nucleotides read TGTGCCAGCAGCACCCGACTCCGACATTGTTCAACCTACGAGCAGTACTTC.

The CDR3 sequence is CASSLEASRRPNEQFF. The CDR3 DNA reads TGCGCCAGCAGCTTGGAGGCTAGCCGTCGCCCGAATGAGCAGTTCTTC. The chain has TRBV5-1 and TRBJ2-1, with D maybe TRBD2 (5 bases). Germline V gene sequence: CDR1 SGHRS, CDR2 YFSETQ. The CDR3 contains 16 residues. Trimming cost V 0 bases and J 7 bases, with 17 bases left between them.

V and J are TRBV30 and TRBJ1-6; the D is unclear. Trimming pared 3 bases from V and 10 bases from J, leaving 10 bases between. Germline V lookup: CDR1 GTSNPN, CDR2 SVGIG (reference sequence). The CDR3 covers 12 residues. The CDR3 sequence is CAWSTETSPLHF. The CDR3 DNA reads TGTGCCTGGAGCACTGAGACGTCACCCCTCCACTTT.

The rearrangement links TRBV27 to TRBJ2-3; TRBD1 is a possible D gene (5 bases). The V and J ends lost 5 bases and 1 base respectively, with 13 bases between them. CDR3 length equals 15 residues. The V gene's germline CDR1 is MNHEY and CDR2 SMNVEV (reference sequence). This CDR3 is CASSPKGPGTDTQYF. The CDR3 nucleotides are TGTGCCAGCAGTCCCAAGGGGCCCGGCACAGATACGCAGTATTTT.

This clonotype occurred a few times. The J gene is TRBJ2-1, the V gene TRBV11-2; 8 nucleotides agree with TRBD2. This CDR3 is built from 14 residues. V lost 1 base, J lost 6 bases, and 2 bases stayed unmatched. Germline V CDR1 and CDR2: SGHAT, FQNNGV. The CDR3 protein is CASSLALAVNEQFF. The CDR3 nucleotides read TGTGCCAGCAGCTTAGCACTAGCGGTCAATGAGCAGTTCTTC.

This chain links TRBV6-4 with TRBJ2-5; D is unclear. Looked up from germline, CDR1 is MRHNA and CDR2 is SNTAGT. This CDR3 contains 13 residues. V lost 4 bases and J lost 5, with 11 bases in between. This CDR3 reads CASSGKLGETQYF. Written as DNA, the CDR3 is TGTGCCAGCAGTGGCAAATTGGGGGAGACCCAGTACTTC.

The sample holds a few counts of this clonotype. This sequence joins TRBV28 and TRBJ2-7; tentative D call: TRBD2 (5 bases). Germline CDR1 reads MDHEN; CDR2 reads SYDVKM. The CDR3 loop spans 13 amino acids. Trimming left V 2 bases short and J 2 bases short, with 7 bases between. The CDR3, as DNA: TGTGCCAGCAGTTTAGGGGAGCCCTACGAGCAGTACTTC. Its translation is CASSLGEPYEQYF.

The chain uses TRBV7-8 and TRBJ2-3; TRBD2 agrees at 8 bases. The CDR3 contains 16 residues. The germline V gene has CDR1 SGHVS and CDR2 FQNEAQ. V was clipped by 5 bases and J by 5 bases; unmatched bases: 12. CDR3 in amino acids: CASSPRERGRGDTQYF. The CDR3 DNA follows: TGTGCCAGCAGCCCCCGTGAGCGGGGGCGAGGAGATACGCAGTATTTT.

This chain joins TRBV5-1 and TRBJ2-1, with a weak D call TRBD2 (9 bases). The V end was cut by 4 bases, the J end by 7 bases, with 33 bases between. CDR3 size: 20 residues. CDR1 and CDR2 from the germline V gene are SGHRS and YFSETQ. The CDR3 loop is CASSRPRGREGLAEGNEQFF. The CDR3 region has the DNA TGCGCCAGCAGCCGACCCAGGGGGCGGGAGGGCCTGGCCGAGGGGAATGAGCAGTTCTTC.

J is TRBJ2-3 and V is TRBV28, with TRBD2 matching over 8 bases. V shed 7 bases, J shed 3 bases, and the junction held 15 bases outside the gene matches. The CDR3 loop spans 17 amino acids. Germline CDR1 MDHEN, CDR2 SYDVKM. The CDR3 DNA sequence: TGTGCCAGCACCCACTATGAGGGCGGGAGGATTACAGATACGCAGTATTTT. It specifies CASTHYEGGRITDTQYF.

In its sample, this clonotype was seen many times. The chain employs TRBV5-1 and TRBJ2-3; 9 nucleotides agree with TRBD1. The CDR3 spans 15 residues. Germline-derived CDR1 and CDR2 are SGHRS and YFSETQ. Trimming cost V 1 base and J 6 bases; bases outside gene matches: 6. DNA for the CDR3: TGCGCCAGCAGCTTGCGGGGGACAGGGTTGGATACGCAGTATTTT. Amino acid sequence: CASSLRGTGLDTQYF. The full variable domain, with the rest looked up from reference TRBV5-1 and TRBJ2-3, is KAGVTQTPRYLIKTRGQQVTLSCSPISGHRSVSWYQQTPGQGLQFLFEYFSETQRNKGNFPGRFSGRQFSNSRSEMNVSTLELGDSALYLCASSLRGTGLDTQYFGPGTRLTVL.

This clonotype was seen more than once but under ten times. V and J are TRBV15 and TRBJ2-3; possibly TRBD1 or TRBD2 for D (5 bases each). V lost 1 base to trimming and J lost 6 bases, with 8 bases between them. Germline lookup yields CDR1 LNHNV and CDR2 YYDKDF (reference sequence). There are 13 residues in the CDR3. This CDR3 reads CATSRGGGDTQYF. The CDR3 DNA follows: TGTGCCACCAGCAGAGGGGGCGGGGATACGCAGTATTTT.

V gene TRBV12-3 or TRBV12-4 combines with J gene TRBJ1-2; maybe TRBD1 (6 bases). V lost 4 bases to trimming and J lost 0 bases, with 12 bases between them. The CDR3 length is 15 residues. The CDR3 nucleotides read TGTGCCAGCAGTTCCAGGGGAGGGACTAACTATGGCTACACCTTC. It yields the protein CASSSRGGTNYGYTF.

The CDR3: CASGPGARNTEAFF. Here the CDR3 DNA reads TGTGCCAGCGGGCCAGGCGCAAGGAACACTGAAGCTTTCTTT. The chain uses TRBV28 and TRBJ1-1; D remains ambiguous. Germline lookup yields CDR1 MDHEN and CDR2 SYDVKM. The CDR3 loop spans 14 amino acids. V dropped 8 bases and J dropped 1 base, with 14 bases sitting between them. Drawing the rest from reference TRBV28 and TRBJ1-1, the complete variable domain is DVKVTQSSRYLVKRTGEKVFLECVQDMDHENMFWYRQDPGLGLRLIYFSYDVKMKEKGDIPEGYSVSREKKERFSLILESASTNQTSMYLCASGPGARNTEAFFGQGTRLTVV.

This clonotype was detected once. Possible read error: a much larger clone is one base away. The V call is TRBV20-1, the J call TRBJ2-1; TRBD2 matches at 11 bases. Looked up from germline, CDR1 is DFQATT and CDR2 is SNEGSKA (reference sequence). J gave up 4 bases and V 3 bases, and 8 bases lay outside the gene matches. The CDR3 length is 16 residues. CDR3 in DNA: TGCAGTGCTAGGCCAACTAGCGGGAGTTGGTACAATGAGCAGTTCTTC. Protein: CSARPTSGSWYNEQFF.

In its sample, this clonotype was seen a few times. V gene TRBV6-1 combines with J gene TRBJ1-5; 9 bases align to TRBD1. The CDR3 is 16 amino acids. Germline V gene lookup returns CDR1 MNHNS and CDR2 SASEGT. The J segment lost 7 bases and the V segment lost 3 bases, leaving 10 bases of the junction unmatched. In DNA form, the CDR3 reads TGTGCCAGCAGTGATCTGGGACAGGGAATTTGGCAGCCCCAGCATTTT. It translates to CASSDLGQGIWQPQHF.

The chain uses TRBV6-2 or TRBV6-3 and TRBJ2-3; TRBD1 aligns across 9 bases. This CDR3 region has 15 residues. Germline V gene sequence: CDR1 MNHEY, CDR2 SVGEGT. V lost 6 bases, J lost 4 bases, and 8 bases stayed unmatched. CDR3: CASSEGQGEADTQYF. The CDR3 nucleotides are TGTGCCAGCAGCGAGGGACAGGGTGAAGCAGATACGCAGTATTTT.

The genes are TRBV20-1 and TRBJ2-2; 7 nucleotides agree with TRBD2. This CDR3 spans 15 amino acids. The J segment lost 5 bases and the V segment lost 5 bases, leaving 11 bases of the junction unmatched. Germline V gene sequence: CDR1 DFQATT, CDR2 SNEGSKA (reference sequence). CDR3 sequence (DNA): TGCAGTGCTCCGGGATGGGGAGGGAGAACCGGGGAGCTGTTTTTT. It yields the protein CSAPGWGGRTGELFF.

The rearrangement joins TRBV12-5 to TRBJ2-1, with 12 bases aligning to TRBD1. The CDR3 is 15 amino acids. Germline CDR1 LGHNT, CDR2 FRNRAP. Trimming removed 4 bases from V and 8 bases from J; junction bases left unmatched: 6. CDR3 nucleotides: TGTGCTAGTGGTTCCGGGACAGGGGGCATCGATGAGCAGTTCTTC. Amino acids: CASGSGTGGIDEQFF.

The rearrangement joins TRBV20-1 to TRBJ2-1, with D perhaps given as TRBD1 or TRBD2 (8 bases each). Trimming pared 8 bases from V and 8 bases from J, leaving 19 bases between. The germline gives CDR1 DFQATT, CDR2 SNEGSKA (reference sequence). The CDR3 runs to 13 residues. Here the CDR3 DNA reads TGCAGTCCCAGGGGGCGGGAGGTCTATGAGCAGTTCTTC. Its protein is CSPRGREVYEQFF.

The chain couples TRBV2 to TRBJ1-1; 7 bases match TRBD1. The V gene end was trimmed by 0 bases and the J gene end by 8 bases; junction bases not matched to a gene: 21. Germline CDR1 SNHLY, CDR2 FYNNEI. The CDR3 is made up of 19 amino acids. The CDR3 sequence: CASSEAFSSRDSDFTEAFF. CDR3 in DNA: TGTGCCAGCAGTGAAGCCTTCTCGTCCCGGGACAGCGATTTCACCGAAGCTTTCTTT.

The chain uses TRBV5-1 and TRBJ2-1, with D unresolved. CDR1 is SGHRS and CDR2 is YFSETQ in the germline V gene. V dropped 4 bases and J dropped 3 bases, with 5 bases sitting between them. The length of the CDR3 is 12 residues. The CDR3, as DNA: TGCGCCAGCAGCAGGGACTACAATGAGCAGTTCTTC. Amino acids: CASSRDYNEQFF.

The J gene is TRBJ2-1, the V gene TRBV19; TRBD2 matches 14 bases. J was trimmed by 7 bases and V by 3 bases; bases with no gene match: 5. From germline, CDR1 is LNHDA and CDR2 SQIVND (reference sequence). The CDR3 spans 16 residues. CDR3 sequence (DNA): TGTGCCAGTAGTATCGTGGGACTAGCGGGAGAAAATGAGCAGTTCTTC. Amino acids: CASSIVGLAGENEQFF.